The 10 T cell receptor beta chains below all came from one sample that was sequenced in a study of blood T cell repertoires in COVID-19. Sequenced by immunoSEQ multiplex PCR; TCRdb stores in-frame clones only, minus some. The sample yields about 130,000 clones, around three quarters seen once. The specimen was peripheral blood. These TCRs come from a human donor in a cohort sampled during active COVID-19.

Here the CDR3 reads CASSKKHRSNTGELFF. In nucleotides, the CDR3 is TGTGCCAGTAGCAAGAAACACAGATCGAACACCGGGGAGCTGTTTTTT. The J gene is TRBJ2-2, the V gene TRBV19, with D unclear. V lost 6 bases and J lost 0, with 14 bases in between. CDR1 and CDR2 from the germline V gene are LNHDA and SQIVND (reference sequence). CDR3 size: 16 residues.

The chain combines TRBV12-5 with TRBJ1-1, with TRBD1 as a possible D gene (5 bases). The V gene's germline CDR1 is LGHNT and CDR2 FRNRAP. This CDR3 is built from 13 residues. V lost 0 bases, J lost 6 bases, and 8 bases lay in between. CDR3 loop: CASGLVQGSEAFF. The DNA of the CDR3 is TGTGCTAGTGGTTTGGTTCAGGGCTCTGAAGCTTTCTTT.

Only one count was recorded for this clone. This sequence joins TRBV9 and TRBJ2-2; possible D gene TRBD2, 6 bases. The CDR3 is made up of 14 amino acids. Germline-derived CDR1 and CDR2 are SGDLS and YYNGEE. V dropped 8 bases and J dropped 0 bases, with 11 bases sitting between them. The CDR3 spells CASRGIPNTGELFF. As DNA, the CDR3 is TGTGCCAGTCGCGGGATTCCGAACACCGGGGAGCTGTTTTTT. Full variable domain (remainder filled in from reference TRBV9 and TRBJ2-2): DSGVTQTPKHLITATGQRVTLRCSPRSGDLSVYWYQQSLDQGLQFLIQYYNGEERAKGNILERFSAQQFPDLHSELNLSSLELGDSALYFCASRGIPNTGELFFGEGSRLTVL.

On this clone itself: No DNA is shown, since the ends of the CDR3 on it are uncertain; the CDR3 is the one TCRdb lists. The chain links TRBV24-1 to TRBJ1-2; TRBD1 reflects the table's D call only, with no check against the DNA. Germline-derived CDR1 and CDR2 are KGHDR and SFDVKD. Counting both end residues, the CDR3 totals 14 amino acids. Here the CDR3 reads CATSVPHTNYGYTF.

The rearrangement uses TRBV5-1 and TRBJ1-6, with no clear D. The ends were cut back, 5 bases at V and 6 bases at J, with 9 bases in the middle. Germline CDR1 is SGHRS and CDR2 is YFSETQ. The CDR3 spans 13 residues. CDR3 in amino acids: CASSGVTNSPLHF. In nucleotides, the CDR3 is TGCGCCAGCAGTGGAGTTACTAATTCACCCCTCCACTTT.

V usage is TRBV30 and J usage is TRBJ1-5; 11 nucleotides match TRBD1. Germline CDR1 and CDR2: GTSNPN and SVGIG (reference sequence). Trimming removed 3 bases from V and 4 bases from J; junction bases left unmatched: 5. The length of the CDR3 is 15 residues. The DNA of the CDR3 is TGTGCCTGGAGAGGAGGACAGGGGGCGAATCAGCCCCAGCATTTT. It codes for CAWRGGQGANQPQHF.

This sequence joins TRBV15 and TRBJ1-3; a weak D match, TRBD1 (6 bases). CDR1 and CDR2 from the germline V gene are LNHNV and YYDKDF (reference sequence). This CDR3 contains 18 residues. Trimming cost V 0 bases and J 0 bases, with 15 bases left between them. The CDR3 protein is CATSREYRDGGSGNTIYF. The CDR3, as DNA: TGTGCCACCAGCAGAGAGTACAGGGACGGCGGCTCTGGAAACACCATATATTTT.

The chain combines TRBV5-8 with TRBJ2-5; 16 bases align to TRBD2. Germline V lookup: CDR1 SGHTS, CDR2 YDEGEE. The V and J ends lost 4 bases and 4 bases, in that order; junction bases with no gene match: 7. The CDR3 is made up of 17 amino acids. The CDR3 loop reads CASSPGTSGGAAETQYF. The CDR3 coding sequence is TGTGCCAGCAGCCCGGGGACTAGCGGGGGGGCTGCAGAGACCCAGTACTTC.

The chain carries TRBV28 and TRBJ2-2; 9 nucleotides line up with TRBD1. With V trimmed by 6 bases and J by 1 base, 3 bases remained unmatched. The CDR3 length is 15 residues. Germline assignment: CDR1 MDHEN and CDR2 SYDVKM. The CDR3 DNA is TGTGCCAGCAGGTGGGGACAGGGGAACACCGGGGAGCTGTTTTTT. This codes for CASRWGQGNTGELFF.

The gene calls are TRBV9 and TRBJ2-7, with D perhaps TRBD2 (7 bases). Germline assignment: CDR1 SGDLS and CDR2 YYNGEE. The CDR3 extends over 15 amino acids. V lost 0 bases and J 6 bases, leaving 16 bases between the germline ends. Written as DNA, the CDR3 is TGTGCCAGCAGCGTAGGACTAGCAGGGGTGGGCGAGCAGTACTTC. This sequence encodes CASSVGLAGVGEQYF.